This is a list of T cell receptor beta chains from one sample in a study of OX40 agonist ivuxolimab in advanced cancers. Sequencing was performed with immunoSEQ multiplex PCR; in TCRdb, only in-frame clones are kept and a portion is missing. Among 78,000 or so clones listed, about 92% were seen once. The sample was CD4+ or CD8+ T cells sorted from blood, taken in a trial of the OX40 agonist ivuxolimab. These receptors were collected from an adult with an advanced solid tumor such as melanoma, head and neck, liver or kidney cancer. CDR3s include the opening cysteine and the closing phenylalanine or tryptophan.

TRBJ1-2 TRBV19 CASSTWDRAKAYYGYTF
TRBJ2-1 TRBV2 CASSEGRGQGLYNEQFF
TRBJ2-1 TRBV6-5 CASATGPYNEQFF
TRBJ2-3 TRBV2 CASSFSGGSTDTQYF
TRBJ2-1 TRBV27 CASSLSGLAGGENYNEQFF
TRBJ1-2 TRBV27 CASSFVFGGGGYTF
TRBJ2-7 TRBV6-5 CASSLVDGYEQYF
TRBJ1-1 TRBV5-6 CASSISRGTEAFF
TRBJ1-1 TRBV5-1 CASKLGTEAFF
TRBJ2-1 TRBV27 CASSLLLGDRDNEQFF
TRBJ2-7 TRBV4-2 CASSRTTGTPSYEQYF
TRBJ2-7 TRBV11-1 CASSLGSYEQYF
TRBJ1-5 TRBV2 CASSEWDSNQPQHF
TRBJ2-7 TRBV4-1 CASRPIAGGSYEQYF
TRBJ2-7 TRBV7-6 CASSLGPGQSSYEQYF
TRBJ2-7 TRBV7-6 CASSPGDGGYEQYF
TRBJ1-2 TRBV11-2 CASPWGGYTF